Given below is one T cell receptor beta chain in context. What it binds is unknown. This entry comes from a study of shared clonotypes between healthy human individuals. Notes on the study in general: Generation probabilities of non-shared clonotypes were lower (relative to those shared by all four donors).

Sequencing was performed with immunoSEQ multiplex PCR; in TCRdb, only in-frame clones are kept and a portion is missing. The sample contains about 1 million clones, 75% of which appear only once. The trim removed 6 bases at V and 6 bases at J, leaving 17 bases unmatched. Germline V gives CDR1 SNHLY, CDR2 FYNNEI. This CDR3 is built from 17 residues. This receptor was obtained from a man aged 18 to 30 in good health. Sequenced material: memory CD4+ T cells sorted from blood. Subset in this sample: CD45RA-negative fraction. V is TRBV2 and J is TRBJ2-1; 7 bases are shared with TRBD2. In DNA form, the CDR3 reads TGTGCCAGCAGCCCCCCTGGGACTACCAAACCCTTCAATGAGCAGTTCTTC. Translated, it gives CASSPPGTTKPFNEQFF.